Included here is one T cell receptor beta chain sequence, with context. V was pared by 5 bases and J by 5 bases, with 13 bases between. The CDR3 is 14 amino acids. Germline values: CDR1 SGHTA, CDR2 FQGNSA. This specimen belongs to a study of blood T cell repertoires in COVID-19. The wider study: Sources were T cells, B-cell-depleted T cells, or PBMCs; the material itself was cDNA or gDNA.

Original analysis: For nucleated cells, counts were estimated from reference gene primer amplification. Repertoires were generated with immunoSEQ multiplex PCR, while TCRdb's copy carries only in-frame clones and drops some. The V and J calls and the clone size are those of that table, but D and trimming were determined from the DNA. The sample has 40,000 to 50,000 clones, about 90% seen once. This chain uses TRBV7-2 with TRBJ1-5; no firm D call. Material for sequencing was peripheral blood. The source of this sequence is a man in his fifties or sixties with acute or convalescent COVID-19. CDR3 sequence (DNA): TGTGCCAGCAGCGCGACCCCCGGGTATCAGCCCCAGCATTTT. Translated, it gives CASSATPGYQPQHF.